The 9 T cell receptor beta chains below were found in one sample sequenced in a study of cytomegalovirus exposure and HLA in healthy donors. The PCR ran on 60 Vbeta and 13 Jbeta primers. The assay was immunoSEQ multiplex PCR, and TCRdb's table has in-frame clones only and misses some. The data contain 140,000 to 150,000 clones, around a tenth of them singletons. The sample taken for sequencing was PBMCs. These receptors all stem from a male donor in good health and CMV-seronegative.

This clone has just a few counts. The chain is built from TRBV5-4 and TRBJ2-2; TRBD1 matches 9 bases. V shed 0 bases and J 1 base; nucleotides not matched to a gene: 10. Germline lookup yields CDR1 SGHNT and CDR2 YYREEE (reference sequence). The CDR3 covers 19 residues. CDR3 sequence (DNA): TGTGCCAGCAGCTTGGGTATACAGGGGGCCCCTTGGAACACCGGGGAGCTGTTTTTT. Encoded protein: CASSLGIQGAPWNTGELFF.

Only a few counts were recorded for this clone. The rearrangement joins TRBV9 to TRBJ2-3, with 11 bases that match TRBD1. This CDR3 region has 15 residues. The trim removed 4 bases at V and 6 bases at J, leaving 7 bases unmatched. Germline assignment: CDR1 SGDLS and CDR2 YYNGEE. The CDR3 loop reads CASSIRDRGGDTQYF. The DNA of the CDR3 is TGTGCCAGCAGCATCCGGGACAGGGGGGGGGATACGCAGTATTTT. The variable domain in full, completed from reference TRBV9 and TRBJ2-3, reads DSGVTQTPKHLITATGQRVTLRCSPRSGDLSVYWYQQSLDQGLQFLIQYYNGEERAKGNILERFSAQQFPDLHSELNLSSLELGDSALYFCASSIRDRGGDTQYFGPGTRLTVL.

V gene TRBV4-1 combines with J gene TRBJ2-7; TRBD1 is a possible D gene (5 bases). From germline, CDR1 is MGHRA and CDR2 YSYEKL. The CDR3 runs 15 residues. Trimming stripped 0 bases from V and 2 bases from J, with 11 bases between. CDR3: CASSQDPGRAYEQYF. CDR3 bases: TGCGCCAGCAGCCAAGATCCGGGCAGGGCCTACGAGCAGTACTTC.

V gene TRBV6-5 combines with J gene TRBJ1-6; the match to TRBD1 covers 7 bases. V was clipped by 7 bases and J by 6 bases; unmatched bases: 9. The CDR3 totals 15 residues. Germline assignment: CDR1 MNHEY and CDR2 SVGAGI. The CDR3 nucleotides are TGTGCCAGCAAAAGGCAGTACAGGGGTAATTCACCCCTCCACTTT. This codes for CASKRQYRGNSPLHF.

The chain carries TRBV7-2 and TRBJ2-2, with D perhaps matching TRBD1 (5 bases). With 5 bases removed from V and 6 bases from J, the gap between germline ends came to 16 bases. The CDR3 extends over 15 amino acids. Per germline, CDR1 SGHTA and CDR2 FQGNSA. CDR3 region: CASSPEVTVAGELFF. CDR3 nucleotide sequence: TGTGCCAGCAGCCCCGAGGTGACAGTAGCCGGGGAGCTGTTTTTT.

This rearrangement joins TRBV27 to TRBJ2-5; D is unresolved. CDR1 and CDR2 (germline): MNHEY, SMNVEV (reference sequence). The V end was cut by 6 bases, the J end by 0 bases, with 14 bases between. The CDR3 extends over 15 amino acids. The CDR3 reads CASRNSKMYQETQYF. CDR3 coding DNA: TGTGCCAGCAGGAACTCCAAAATGTACCAAGAGACCCAGTACTTC.

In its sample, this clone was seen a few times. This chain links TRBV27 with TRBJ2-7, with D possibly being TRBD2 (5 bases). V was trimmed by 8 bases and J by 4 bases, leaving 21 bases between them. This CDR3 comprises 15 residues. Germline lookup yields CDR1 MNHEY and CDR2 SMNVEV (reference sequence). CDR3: CASYRLLGTGYEQYF. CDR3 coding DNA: TGTGCCAGCTACCGACTCTTAGGTACGGGGTACGAGCAGTACTTC.

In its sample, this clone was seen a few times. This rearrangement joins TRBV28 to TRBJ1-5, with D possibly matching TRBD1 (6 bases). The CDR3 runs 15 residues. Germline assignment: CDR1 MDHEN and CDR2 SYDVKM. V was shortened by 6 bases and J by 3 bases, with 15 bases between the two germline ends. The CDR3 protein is CASRPATGLNQPQHF. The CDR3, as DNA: TGTGCCAGCAGACCGGCGACAGGACTCAATCAGCCCCAGCATTTT. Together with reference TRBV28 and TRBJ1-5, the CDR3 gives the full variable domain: DVKVTQSSRYLVKRTGEKVFLECVQDMDHENMFWYRQDPGLGLRLIYFSYDVKMKEKGDIPEGYSVSREKKERFSLILESASTNQTSMYLCASRPATGLNQPQHFGDGTRLSIL.

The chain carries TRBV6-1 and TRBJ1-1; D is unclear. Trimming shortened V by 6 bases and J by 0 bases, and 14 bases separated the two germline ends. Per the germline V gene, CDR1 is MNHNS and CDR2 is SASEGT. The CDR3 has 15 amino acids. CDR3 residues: CASSLNGKLNTEAFF. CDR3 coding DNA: TGTGCCAGCAGCCTAAACGGTAAATTGAACACTGAAGCTTTCTTT.